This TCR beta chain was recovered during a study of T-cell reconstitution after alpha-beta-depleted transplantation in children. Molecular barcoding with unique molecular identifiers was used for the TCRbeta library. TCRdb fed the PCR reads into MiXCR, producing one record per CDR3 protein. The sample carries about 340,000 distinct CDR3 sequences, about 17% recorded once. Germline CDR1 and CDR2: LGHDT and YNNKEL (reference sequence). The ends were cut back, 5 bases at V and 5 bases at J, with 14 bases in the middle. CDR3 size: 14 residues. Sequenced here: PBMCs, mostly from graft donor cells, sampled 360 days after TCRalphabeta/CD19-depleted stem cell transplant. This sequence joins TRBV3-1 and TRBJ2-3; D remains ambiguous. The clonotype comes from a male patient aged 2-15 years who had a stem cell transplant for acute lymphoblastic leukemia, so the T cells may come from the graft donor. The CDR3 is CASSYEPLGDTQYF. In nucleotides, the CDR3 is TGTGCCAGCAGCTACGAGCCTTTAGGAGATACGCAGTATTTT.